The next 10 T cell receptor beta chains were all read from a single sample in a study of vaccination effects on CD4 cells after COVID-19. Antigens for these TCRs are unknown. Data came from immunoSEQ multiplex PCR; TCRdb stores just in-frame clones and leaves some out. The repertoire includes around 56,000 clones, more than 60% of them detected once, and roughly 3% sits in the top ten. Following a roughly 9-day culture, CD4+ T cells were purified. Sequencing was performed on CD4+ T cells from PBMCs cultured without peptide, taken before COVID-19 vaccination. The origin of the receptors is a human donor who received a COVID-19 vaccine.

This clone was counted a few times. The chain links TRBV5-6 to TRBJ2-7; D perhaps matches TRBD2 (6 bases). Germline CDR1 is SGHDT and CDR2 is YYEEEE. V lost 6 bases and J 5 bases, leaving 12 bases between the germline ends. The CDR3 consists of 12 residues. The CDR3 coding sequence is TGTGCCAGCACATATGGGGGGAACGAGCAGTACGTC. Translated, it gives CASTYGGNEQYV.

A few counts support this clone. This sequence joins TRBV11-2 and TRBJ1-2; D not resolved. The CDR3 has 12 residues. V was clipped by 4 bases and J by 8 bases, with 11 bases between them. The germline CDR1 and CDR2 sequences are SGHAT and FQNNGV. DNA of the CDR3: TGTGCCAGCAGCTCAGCCGGCTTCGGCTACACCTTC. It specifies CASSSAGFGYTF.

The rearrangement uses TRBV5-1 and TRBJ2-2; D possibly corresponds to TRBD1 (6 bases). The CDR3 spans 15 residues. V was clipped by 4 bases and J by 6 bases, with 16 bases between them. CDR1 SGHRS and CDR2 YFSETQ come from the germline V gene. The DNA of the CDR3 is TGCGCCAGCAGCGCACTATCAGGGGCGGCCGGGGAGCTGTTTTTT. Protein product: CASSALSGAAGELFF.

The chain combines TRBV27 with TRBJ1-3; no firm D call. The CDR3 is 13 residues long. Between the trimmed V and J ends, which lost 2 bases and 4 bases, there was a span of 6 bases. The germline CDR1 and CDR2 sequences are MNHEY and SMNVEV (reference sequence). Written as DNA, the CDR3 is TGTGCCAGCAGTTTAACAGTCGGAAACACCATATATTTT. As protein: CASSLTVGNTIYF.

This rearrangement joins TRBV10-2 to TRBJ2-1; D is unclear. Trimming removed 1 base from V and 4 bases from J, with 11 bases in between. The germline V gene encodes CDR1 WSHSY and CDR2 SAAADI. The CDR3 covers 15 residues. In DNA form, the CDR3 reads TGCGCCAGCAGTGAGTTCATTCAAGGTTACAATGAGCAGTTCTTC. This encodes CASSEFIQGYNEQFF.

V usage is TRBV19 and J usage is TRBJ2-2, with D possibly called TRBD1 or TRBD2 (6 bases each). Germline-derived CDR1 and CDR2 are LNHDA and SQIVND (reference sequence). CDR3 length: 15 residues. Trimming took off 2 bases at V and 4 bases at J, with 11 bases between the two ends. This CDR3 reads CASSIKGGITGELFF. CDR3 coding DNA: TGTGCCAGTAGTATAAAGGGGGGCATCACCGGGGAGCTGTTTTTT.

The chain carries TRBV24-1 and TRBJ2-5, with 8 bases that match TRBD1. V shed 5 bases and J 5 bases; nucleotides not matched to a gene: 6. The germline V gene encodes CDR1 KGHDR and CDR2 SFDVKD. This CDR3 spans 14 amino acids. The CDR3 region has the DNA TGTGCCACCAGTGCTCCAGGGGGCGCGGAGACCCAGTACTTC. Translating it yields CATSAPGGAETQYF.

The sample holds one count of this clone. This sequence joins TRBV7-2 and TRBJ2-7, with D perhaps matching TRBD2 (6 bases). The CDR3 has 17 residues. Germline lookup yields CDR1 SGHTA and CDR2 FQGNSA. V shed 0 bases and J shed 4 bases, with 19 bases lying between them. CDR3 bases: TGTGCCAGCAGCTTAGCGTATAGGGGCGGGGCTCCTTACGAGCAGTACGTC. Its protein is CASSLAYRGGAPYEQYV.

The V and J genes are TRBV2 and TRBJ1-1; D is uncertain. The CDR3 spans 13 residues. Germline assignment: CDR1 SNHLY and CDR2 FYNNEI. Between the trimmed V and J ends, which lost 8 bases and 5 bases, there was a span of 15 bases. The DNA for the CDR3 is TGTGCCAGCCCATTGACACAGAGGACTGAAGCTTTCTTT. Its translation is CASPLTQRTEAFF.

This clone was seen just once. This chain links TRBV28 with TRBJ1-2; the D is unclear. V was cut by 5 bases and J by 8 bases, with 12 bases left in between. This CDR3 has 12 residues. Germline V gene data show CDR1 as MDHEN and CDR2 as SYDVKM. In DNA, the CDR3 is TGTGCCAGCAGTCGTCGGGGATCCGGCTACACCTTC. This gives the protein CASSRRGSGYTF.